These T cell receptor beta chains were read from a single sample in a study of blood T cells in healthy people across ages. One entry per CDR3 protein, called by TCRdb with MiXCR from the 5' RACE reads. This table has 850,000 to 1,300,000 distinct CDR3 sequences, under 55% appearing once. Sequences were obtained from blood. The source is a woman aged 55-75 years in good health. Both conserved end residues are part of each CDR3. A D gene is named only where the DNA matches it firmly. Expanded clones are given a class, and other clones once, few, many or no size at all.

CDR3 DNA: TGTGCCAGCAGCCGGGACCATTACAATCAGCCCCAGCATTTT
CDR3 protein: CASSRDHYNQPQHF
J gene: TRBJ1-5
D gene: NA
clone size: many
V gene: TRBV5-5

CDR3 DNA: TGTGCCATCGGGTCAGGGGGTTCCTACGAGCAGTACTTC
CDR3 protein: CAIGSGGSYEQYF
J gene: TRBJ2-7
D gene: TRBD1
clone size: NA
V gene: TRBV10-3

CDR3 DNA: TGTGCCACCAGCACCAGGACGCCCTTGACTAGCGGAGTAAACACCGGGGAGCTGTTTTTT
CDR3 protein: CATSTRTPLTSGVNTGELFF
J gene: TRBJ2-2
D gene: TRBD2
clone size: NA
V gene: TRBV15

CDR3 DNA: TGTGCCAGCAGCTTTGGCAGGGCCCCCGAGCAGTACTTC
CDR3 protein: CASSFGRAPEQYF
J gene: TRBJ2-7
D gene: NA
clone size: NA
V gene: TRBV5-6

CDR3 DNA: TGTGCCAGCAGCCCGGACAGGGGGCTGAATGAGCAGTTCTTC
CDR3 protein: CASSPDRGLNEQFF
J gene: TRBJ2-1
D gene: TRBD1
clone size: NA
V gene: TRBV7-8

CDR3 DNA: TGCAGCGTTGTTGACTTGACTAGCGGCACAGATACGCAGTATTTT
CDR3 protein: CSVVDLTSGTDTQYF
J gene: TRBJ2-3
D gene: TRBD2
clone size: few
V gene: TRBV29-1

CDR3 DNA: TGTGCCAGCAGCCAGAGGGCAGAAAACATTCAGTACTTC
CDR3 protein: CASSQRAENIQYF
J gene: TRBJ2-4
D gene: NA
clone size: NA
V gene: TRBV14

CDR3 DNA: TGTGCCAGCAGTAAGGACACCCAGGGAAATCAGCCCCAGCATTTT
CDR3 protein: CASSKDTQGNQPQHF
J gene: TRBJ1-5
D gene: NA
clone size: NA
V gene: TRBV27

CDR3 DNA: TGTGCCAGCACTCCGGGACAAACCATGAACACTGAAGCTTTCTTT
CDR3 protein: CASTPGQTMNTEAFF
J gene: TRBJ1-1
D gene: NA
clone size: few
V gene: TRBV12-3/TRBV12-4

CDR3 DNA: TGTGCCAGCAGCCAAGAGGACTCAGACACCATTCCTGACTATAGCAATCAGCCCCAGCATTTT
CDR3 protein: CASSQEDSDTIPDYSNQPQHF
J gene: TRBJ1-5
D gene: NA
clone size: NA
V gene: TRBV14

CDR3 DNA: TGTGCCAGCAGCCTAAGGGACAGGGGGTCGAGTGAGCAGTTCTTC
CDR3 protein: CASSLRDRGSSEQFF
J gene: TRBJ2-1
D gene: TRBD1
clone size: few
V gene: TRBV27

CDR3 DNA: TGTGCCAGCAGCCAAGATATCAGGGGAGGCCTCAATGAGCAGTTCTTC
CDR3 protein: CASSQDIRGGLNEQFF
J gene: TRBJ2-1
D gene: NA
clone size: NA
V gene: TRBV3-1

CDR3 DNA: TGTGCCAGCAGTTTATCGGTGGATGGCTCCACAGATACGCAGTATTTT
CDR3 protein: CASSLSVDGSTDTQYF
J gene: TRBJ2-3
D gene: NA
clone size: NA
V gene: TRBV27

CDR3 DNA: TGTGCCAGCAGTTTAGGGGCCGGGGGTTTAGGCGAGCAGTACTTC
CDR3 protein: CASSLGAGGLGEQYF
J gene: TRBJ2-7
D gene: NA
clone size: few
V gene: TRBV12-3/TRBV12-4

CDR3 DNA: TGTGCCAGCAGTCTCGGACAGGAAAACATTCAGTACTTC
CDR3 protein: CASSLGQENIQYF
J gene: TRBJ2-4
D gene: TRBD1
clone size: NA
V gene: TRBV6-6

CDR3 DNA: TGTGCCAGCAGCTCCCCAGTATCAACCCCCGAAACTGGGGCCAACGTCCTGACTTTC
CDR3 protein: CASSSPVSTPETGANVLTF
J gene: TRBJ2-6
D gene: NA
clone size: NA
V gene: TRBV7-9

CDR3 DNA: TGCGCCAGCAGCTTGGAAGGCGGGAGGCGCACCGGGGAGCTGTTTTTT
CDR3 protein: CASSLEGGRRTGELFF
J gene: TRBJ2-2
D gene: TRBD2
clone size: once
V gene: TRBV5-1

CDR3 DNA: TGCAGCGTTGTGGGGGGGGCAGGGGATTCGGCTAACTATGGCTACACCTTC
CDR3 protein: CSVVGGAGDSANYGYTF
J gene: TRBJ1-2
D gene: NA
clone size: few
V gene: TRBV29-1

CDR3 DNA: TGCAGTGCAAATATAATAGAGGGGGAGACCCAGTACTTC
CDR3 protein: CSANIIEGETQYF
J gene: TRBJ2-5
D gene: NA
clone size: few
V gene: TRBV20-1

CDR3 DNA: TGTGCCAGCTCGCCCGGACAGGTGAACAATGAGCAGTACTTC
CDR3 protein: CASSPGQVNNEQYF
J gene: TRBJ2-5
D gene: TRBD1
clone size: NA
V gene: TRBV18

CDR3 DNA: TGTGCCAGCACCACCGGGACAGGCGGACTATATGGCTACACCTTC
CDR3 protein: CASTTGTGGLYGYTF
J gene: TRBJ1-2
D gene: TRBD1
clone size: NA
V gene: TRBV2

CDR3 DNA: TGTGCCAGCAGTCGAAGGGGACGAGGAATGAATGAAAAACTGTTTTTT
CDR3 protein: CASSRRGRGMNEKLFF
J gene: TRBJ1-4
D gene: NA
clone size: NA
V gene: TRBV28

CDR3 DNA: TGTGCCAGCATGGAGGGTGTCCTATACAATGAGCAGTTCTTC
CDR3 protein: CASMEGVLYNEQFF
J gene: TRBJ2-1
D gene: NA
clone size: few
V gene: TRBV2

CDR3 DNA: TGTGCCAGCAGCTTAGGCCCTCCAGGGGAGAATGAGCAGTTCTTC
CDR3 protein: CASSLGPPGENEQFF
J gene: TRBJ2-1
D gene: NA
clone size: few
V gene: TRBV11-3

CDR3 DNA: TGTGCCATCAGCGCCGGGACAGGGAGTGGGGAGACCCAGTACTTC
CDR3 protein: CAISAGTGSGETQYF
J gene: TRBJ2-5
D gene: TRBD1
clone size: few
V gene: TRBV10-3

CDR3 DNA: TGCAGTGCAAGCCAGACTAACTATGGCTACACCTTC
CDR3 protein: CSASQTNYGYTF
J gene: TRBJ1-2
D gene: NA
clone size: NA
V gene: TRBV20-1

CDR3 DNA: TGTGCCAGCAGATCGGACAGGAGCCCCTACAATGAGCAGTACTTC
CDR3 protein: CASRSDRSPYNEQYF
J gene: TRBJ2-7
D gene: TRBD1
clone size: NA
V gene: TRBV7-3

CDR3 DNA: TGTGCCAGCGGCGAAACTAGCGGGAGGATTTACGAGCAGTACTTC
CDR3 protein: CASGETSGRIYEQYF
J gene: TRBJ2-7
D gene: TRBD2
clone size: NA
V gene: TRBV6-5

CDR3 DNA: TGTGCCAGTAGAATATCGCGGGAGGCGGTCGAGCAGTACTTC
CDR3 protein: CASRISREAVEQYF
J gene: TRBJ2-7
D gene: TRBD2
clone size: NA
V gene: TRBV19

CDR3 DNA: TGTGCCAGCAGTGACAGGGGGGGCGACGAGCAGTACTTC
CDR3 protein: CASSDRGGDEQYF
J gene: TRBJ2-7
D gene: TRBD1
clone size: few
V gene: TRBV27

CDR3 DNA: TGTGCCGGATATCAGTCCTCTTGGGAGGGAAACATTCAGTACTTC
CDR3 protein: CAGYQSSWEGNIQYF
J gene: TRBJ2-4
D gene: TRBD2
clone size: once
V gene: TRBV28

CDR3 DNA: TGTGCCAGCAGAAGGGGACTAGCGGGAGGAACGAATGAGCAGTTCTTC
CDR3 protein: CASRRGLAGGTNEQFF
J gene: TRBJ2-1
D gene: TRBD2
clone size: NA
V gene: TRBV6-5

CDR3 DNA: TGCAGTGCTTATGACAGGATGAAGAACACTGAAGCTTTCTTT
CDR3 protein: CSAYDRMKNTEAFF
J gene: TRBJ1-1
D gene: NA
clone size: NA
V gene: TRBV20-1

CDR3 DNA: TGCGCCAGCAGCCAACGTACGCTTTCCACGCGGACAGGTCCGAGCACAGATACGCAGTATTTT
CDR3 protein: CASSQRTLSTRTGPSTDTQYF
J gene: TRBJ2-3
D gene: TRBD1
clone size: NA
V gene: TRBV5-1

CDR3 DNA: TGTGCCAGCAGCCACCCACTAGCGGGAGGGACTTTCTACAATGAGCAGTTCTTC
CDR3 protein: CASSHPLAGGTFYNEQFF
J gene: TRBJ2-1
D gene: TRBD2
clone size: once
V gene: TRBV4-2

CDR3 DNA: TGTGCCAGCAGTGAAGGTCTAGCGGGAAACGATGAGCAGTTCTTC
CDR3 protein: CASSEGLAGNDEQFF
J gene: TRBJ2-1
D gene: TRBD2
clone size: few
V gene: TRBV6-1

CDR3 DNA: TGTGCCAGCAAAGCTTTAGGCAGGGGGTACACCTTC
CDR3 protein: CASKALGRGYTF
J gene: TRBJ1-2
D gene: TRBD1
clone size: few
V gene: TRBV28

CDR3 DNA: TGCAGTGCTAGTGGAGCTACTGAGCAGTTCTTC
CDR3 protein: CSASGATEQFF
J gene: TRBJ2-1
D gene: NA
clone size: few
V gene: TRBV20-1

CDR3 DNA: TGTGCCAGCAGCCGGCCGGGTCCCGGGGAGACCCAGTACTTC
CDR3 protein: CASSRPGPGETQYF
J gene: TRBJ2-5
D gene: NA
clone size: NA
V gene: TRBV27

CDR3 DNA: TGCGCCAGCAGCTCCGGATGGGACTCCTACGGGCAGTACTTC
CDR3 protein: CASSSGWDSYGQYF
J gene: TRBJ2-7
D gene: NA
clone size: NA
V gene: TRBV5-1

CDR3 DNA: TGTGCCAGCACCGGGGGACAGGGATATTCTGAAGCTTTCTTT
CDR3 protein: CASTGGQGYSEAFF
J gene: TRBJ1-1
D gene: TRBD1
clone size: NA
V gene: TRBV6-5

CDR3 DNA: TGTGCCAGCAGCCAAGCTAGCGGGAGGGCCGACAATGAGCAGTTCTTC
CDR3 protein: CASSQASGRADNEQFF
J gene: TRBJ2-1
D gene: TRBD2
clone size: NA
V gene: TRBV14

CDR3 DNA: TGTGCCAGCAGAATATCTAGCGGGAGCTCAGATACGCAGTATTTT
CDR3 protein: CASRISSGSSDTQYF
J gene: TRBJ2-3
D gene: TRBD2
clone size: NA
V gene: TRBV6-1

CDR3 DNA: TGTGCCACCAGCGTGGGCTACGAGCAGTACTTC
CDR3 protein: CATSVGYEQYF
J gene: TRBJ2-7
D gene: NA
clone size: NA
V gene: TRBV15

CDR3 DNA: TGTGCCAGCAGCTTGGGACAGGGGGCACTTGGGGAGCAGTACTTC
CDR3 protein: CASSLGQGALGEQYF
J gene: TRBJ2-5
D gene: TRBD1
clone size: NA
V gene: TRBV7-3

CDR3 DNA: TGTGCCAGCAGCCCTCGCTCCACTGAAGCTTTCTTT
CDR3 protein: CASSPRSTEAFF
J gene: TRBJ1-1
D gene: NA
clone size: few
V gene: TRBV13

CDR3 DNA: TGCGCCAGCAGGTCGGCCGAGATGAACACTGAAGCTTTCTTT
CDR3 protein: CASRSAEMNTEAFF
J gene: TRBJ1-1
D gene: NA
clone size: NA
V gene: TRBV5-1

CDR3 DNA: TGCAGTGCTAGGACTACCGGACAATACAATGAGCCGTTCTTC
CDR3 protein: CSARTTGQYNEPFF
J gene: TRBJ2-1
D gene: NA
clone size: NA
V gene: TRBV20-1

CDR3 DNA: TGCAGTGCTAGAGATTGGGACAGGGGCTTGGAGACCCAGTACTTC
CDR3 protein: CSARDWDRGLETQYF
J gene: TRBJ2-5
D gene: TRBD1
clone size: once
V gene: TRBV20-1

CDR3 DNA: TGTGCCAGCAGCCAACGTCGGACTAGCGGGAGATCCTACGAGCGGTACTTC
CDR3 protein: CASSQRRTSGRSYERYF
J gene: TRBJ2-7
D gene: TRBD2
clone size: NA
V gene: TRBV7-2

CDR3 DNA: TGCAGTGCTAGACGGTCGAACACTGAAGCTTTCTTT
CDR3 protein: CSARRSNTEAFF
J gene: TRBJ1-1
D gene: NA
clone size: NA
V gene: TRBV20-1

CDR3 DNA: TGTGCCATCGGTGGCAGGAGAGGTGGAGGGTCCTACGAGCAGTACTTC
CDR3 protein: CAIGGRRGGGSYEQYF
J gene: TRBJ2-7
D gene: NA
clone size: NA
V gene: TRBV10-3

CDR3 DNA: TGTGCCAGCAGTGAATGGGACAGGGGGGGAGATACGCAGTATTTT
CDR3 protein: CASSEWDRGGDTQYF
J gene: TRBJ2-3
D gene: TRBD1
clone size: NA
V gene: TRBV6-1

CDR3 DNA: TGTGCCACCTGGGACTATAGCAATCAGCCCCAGCATTTT
CDR3 protein: CATWDYSNQPQHF
J gene: TRBJ1-5
D gene: NA
clone size: once
V gene: TRBV10-3

CDR3 DNA: TGCAGTGCAGAACTCGCTAGCGGGAGAGGGAATGAGCAGTTCTTC
CDR3 protein: CSAELASGRGNEQFF
J gene: TRBJ2-1
D gene: TRBD2
clone size: few
V gene: TRBV20-1